This record covers a single T cell receptor (beta chain). It has no known antigen specificity. No much larger clone is present one base from it, and per-base qualities are unavailable. This sample is drawn from a study of T-cell reconstitution after alpha-beta-depleted transplantation in children (TCRdb year 2016). General notes on the study: T-cell immune reconstitution after TCRalphabeta/CD19-depleted allogeneic hematopoietic cell transplantation in children was quantitatively tracked in the study by means of TCR repertoire profiling.

The germline V gene (reference sequence) provides CDR1 GTSNPN and CDR2 SVGIG. Germline trimming: 3 bases from V, 5 bases from J; junction bases outside gene matches: 1. Including cysteine and phenylalanine, the CDR3 has 13 amino acids. Only the CDR3 DNA stays, 39 bases, in frame from base 1. Library preparation was by PCR. Sequencing instrument: Illumina HiSeq 2500. TCR library preparation used molecular barcoding, with unique molecular identifiers applied to normalize quantification of the TCRbeta repertoire. TCRdb reanalyzed the raw reads on its own, using fastp at Q25 for trimming and MiXCR for clone calling, and kept in-frame beta chains. Identical CDR3 proteins give one entry, which carries the most common genes and DNA. The sample yields about 420,000 distinct CDR3 sequences; roughly a tenth were counted once. The ten largest clones capture roughly 5.1% of the sample.

The source is a human donor who donated a stem cell graft to a child with acute myeloid leukemia. Recombination connected TRBV30 to TRBJ1-6, with TRBD1 matching 7 junction bases. Sequencing used PBMCs from the stem cell graft donor, obtained from the stem cell graft. The CDR3 protein: CAWRGTDNSPLHF. The nucleotides are TGTGCCTGGAGGGGGACAGATAATTCACCCCTCCACTTT.